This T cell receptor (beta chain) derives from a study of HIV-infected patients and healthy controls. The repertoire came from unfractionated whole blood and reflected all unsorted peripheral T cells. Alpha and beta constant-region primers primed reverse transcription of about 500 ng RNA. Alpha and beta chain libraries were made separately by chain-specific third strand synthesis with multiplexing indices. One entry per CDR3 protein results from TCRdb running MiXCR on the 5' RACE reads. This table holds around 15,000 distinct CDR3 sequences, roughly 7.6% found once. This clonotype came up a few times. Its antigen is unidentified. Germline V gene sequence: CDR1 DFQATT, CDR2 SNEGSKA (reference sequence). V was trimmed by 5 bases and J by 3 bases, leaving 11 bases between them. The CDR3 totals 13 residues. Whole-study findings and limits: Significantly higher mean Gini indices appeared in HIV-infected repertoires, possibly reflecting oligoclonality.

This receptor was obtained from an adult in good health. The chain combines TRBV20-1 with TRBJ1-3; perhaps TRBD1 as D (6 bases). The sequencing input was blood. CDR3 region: CSAGHRVGNTIYF. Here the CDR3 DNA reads TGCAGTGCTGGCCACAGGGTTGGAAACACCATATATTTT.